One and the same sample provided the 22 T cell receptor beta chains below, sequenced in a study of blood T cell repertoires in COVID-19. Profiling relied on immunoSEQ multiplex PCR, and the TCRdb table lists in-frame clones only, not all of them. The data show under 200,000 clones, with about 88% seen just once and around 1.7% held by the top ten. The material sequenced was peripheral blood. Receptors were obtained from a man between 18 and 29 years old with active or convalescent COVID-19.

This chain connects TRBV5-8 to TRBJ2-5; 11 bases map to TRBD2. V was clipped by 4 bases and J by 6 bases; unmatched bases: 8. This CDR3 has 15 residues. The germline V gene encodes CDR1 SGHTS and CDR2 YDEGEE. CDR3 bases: TGTGCCAGCAGCCTCCGACTAGCGGGGTTTAAGACCCAGTACTTC. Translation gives CASSLRLAGFKTQYF.

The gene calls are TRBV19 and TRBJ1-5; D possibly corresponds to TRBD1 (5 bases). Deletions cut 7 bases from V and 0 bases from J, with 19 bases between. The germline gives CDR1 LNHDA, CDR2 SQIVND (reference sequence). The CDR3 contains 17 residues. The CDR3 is CASTFKGTGSSNQPQHF. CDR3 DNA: TGTGCCAGTACCTTCAAGGGCACAGGCTCTAGCAATCAGCCCCAGCATTTT.

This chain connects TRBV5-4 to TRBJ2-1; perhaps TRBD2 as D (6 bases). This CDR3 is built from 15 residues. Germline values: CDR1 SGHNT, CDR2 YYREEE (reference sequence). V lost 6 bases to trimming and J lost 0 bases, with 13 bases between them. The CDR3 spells CASTRGDSSYNEQFF. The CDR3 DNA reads TGTGCCAGCACCCGCGGGGATAGCTCCTACAATGAGCAGTTCTTC.

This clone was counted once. The CDR3 region is CASSELTVNTEAFF. CDR3 coding DNA: TGTGCCAGCAGTGAGTTAACAGTGAACACTGAAGCTTTCTTT. The genes are TRBV2 and TRBJ1-1, with no clear D. This CDR3 spans 14 amino acids. Trimming removed 3 bases from V and 0 bases from J, with 8 bases in between. In germline, CDR1 is SNHLY, CDR2 FYNNEI.

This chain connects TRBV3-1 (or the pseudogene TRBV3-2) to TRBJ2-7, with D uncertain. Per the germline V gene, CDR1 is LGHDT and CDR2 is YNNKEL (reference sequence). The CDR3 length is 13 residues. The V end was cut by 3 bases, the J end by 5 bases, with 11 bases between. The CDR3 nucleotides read TGTGCCAGCAGCCACCTCGACTTTGACGAGCAGTACTTC. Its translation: CASSHLDFDEQYF.

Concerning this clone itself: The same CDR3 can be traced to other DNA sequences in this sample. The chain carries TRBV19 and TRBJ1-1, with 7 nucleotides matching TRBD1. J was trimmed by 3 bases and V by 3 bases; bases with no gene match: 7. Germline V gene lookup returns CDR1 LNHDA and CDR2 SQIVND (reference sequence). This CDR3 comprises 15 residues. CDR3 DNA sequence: TGTGCCAGTAGTATCCTGAGGGGGCAGGACACTGAAGCTTTCTTT. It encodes CASSILRGQDTEAFF.

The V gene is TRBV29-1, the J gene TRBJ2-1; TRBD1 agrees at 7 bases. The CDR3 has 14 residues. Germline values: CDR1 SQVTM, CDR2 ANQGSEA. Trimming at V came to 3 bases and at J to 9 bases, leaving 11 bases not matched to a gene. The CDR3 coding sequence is TGCAGCGTTGATAGGGACAGAGGGGGAAGTGAGCAGTTCTTC. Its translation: CSVDRDRGGSEQFF.

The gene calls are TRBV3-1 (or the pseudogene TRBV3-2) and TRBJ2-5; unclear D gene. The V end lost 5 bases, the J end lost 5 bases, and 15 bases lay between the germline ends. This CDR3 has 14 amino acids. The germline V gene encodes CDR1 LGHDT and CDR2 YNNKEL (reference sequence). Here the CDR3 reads CASSGQIYGETQYF. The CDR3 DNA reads TGTGCCAGCAGCGGCCAAATCTACGGGGAGACCCAGTACTTC.

The CDR3 loop is CASSEGRRSGNTIYF. In DNA form, the CDR3 reads TGTGCCAGCAGTGAGGGCCGACGCTCTGGAAACACCATATATTTT. This rearrangement joins TRBV2 to TRBJ1-3; D unresolved. From germline, CDR1 is SNHLY and CDR2 FYNNEI. V lost 3 bases to trimming and J lost 0 bases, with 9 bases between them. This CDR3 contains 15 residues.

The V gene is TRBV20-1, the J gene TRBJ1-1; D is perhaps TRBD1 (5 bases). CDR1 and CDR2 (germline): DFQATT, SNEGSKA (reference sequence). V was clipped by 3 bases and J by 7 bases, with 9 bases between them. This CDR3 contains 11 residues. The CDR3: CSASLTDEAFF. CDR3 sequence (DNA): TGCAGTGCTAGCCTGACAGATGAAGCTTTCTTT.

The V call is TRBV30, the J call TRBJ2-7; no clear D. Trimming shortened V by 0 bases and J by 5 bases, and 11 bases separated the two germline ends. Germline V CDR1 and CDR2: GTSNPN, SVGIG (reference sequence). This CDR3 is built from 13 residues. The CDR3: CAWSVSGSNEQYF. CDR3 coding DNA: TGTGCCTGGAGTGTATCGGGTTCGAACGAGCAGTACTTC.

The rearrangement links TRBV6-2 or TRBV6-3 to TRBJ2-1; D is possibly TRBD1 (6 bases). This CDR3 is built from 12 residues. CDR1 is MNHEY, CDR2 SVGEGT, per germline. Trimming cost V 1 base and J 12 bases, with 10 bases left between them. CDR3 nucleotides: TGTGCCAGCAGTTACTTGCAGGGGTGGCAGTTCTTC. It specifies CASSYLQGWQFF.

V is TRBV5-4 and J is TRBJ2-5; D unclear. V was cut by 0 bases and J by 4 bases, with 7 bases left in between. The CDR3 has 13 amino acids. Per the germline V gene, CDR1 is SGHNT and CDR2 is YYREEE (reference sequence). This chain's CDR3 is CASSLGQAETQYF. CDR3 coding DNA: TGTGCCAGCAGCTTGGGGCAGGCAGAGACCCAGTACTTC.

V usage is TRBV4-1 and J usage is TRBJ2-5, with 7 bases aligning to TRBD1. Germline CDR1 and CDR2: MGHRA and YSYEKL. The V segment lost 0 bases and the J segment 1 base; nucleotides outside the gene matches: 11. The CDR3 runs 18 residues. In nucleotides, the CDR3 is TGCGCCAGCAGCCAAGAGGGGGAATGGACAGGCTCCCAAGAGACCCAGTACTTC. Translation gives CASSQEGEWTGSQETQYF.

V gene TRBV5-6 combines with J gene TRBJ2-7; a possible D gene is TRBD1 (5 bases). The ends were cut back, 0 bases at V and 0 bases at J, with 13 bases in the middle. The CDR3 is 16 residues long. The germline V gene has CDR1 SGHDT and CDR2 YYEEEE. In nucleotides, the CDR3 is TGTGCCAGCAGCTTGGGAGACAGCAAAAGCTCCTACGAGCAGTACTTC. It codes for CASSLGDSKSSYEQYF.

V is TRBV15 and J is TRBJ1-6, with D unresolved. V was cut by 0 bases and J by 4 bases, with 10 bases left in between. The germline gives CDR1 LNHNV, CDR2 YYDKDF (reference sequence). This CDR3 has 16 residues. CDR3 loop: CATSRDPGGYNSPLHF. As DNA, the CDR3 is TGTGCCACCAGCAGAGATCCGGGAGGATATAATTCACCCCTCCACTTT.

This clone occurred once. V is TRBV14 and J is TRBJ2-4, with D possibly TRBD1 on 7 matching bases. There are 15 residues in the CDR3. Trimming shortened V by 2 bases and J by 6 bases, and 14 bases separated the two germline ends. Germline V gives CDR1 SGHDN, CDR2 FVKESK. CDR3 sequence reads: CASSQHSGGRNIQYF. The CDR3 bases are TGTGCCAGCAGCCAACATTCAGGGGGGAGAAACATTCAGTACTTC.

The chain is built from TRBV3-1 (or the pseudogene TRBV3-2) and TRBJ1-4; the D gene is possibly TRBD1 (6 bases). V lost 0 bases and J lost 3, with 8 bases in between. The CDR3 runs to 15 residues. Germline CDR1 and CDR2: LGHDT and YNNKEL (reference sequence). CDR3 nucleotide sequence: TGTGCCAGCAGCCAAGAGGCAGGGGCTAATGAAAAACTGTTTTTT. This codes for CASSQEAGANEKLFF.

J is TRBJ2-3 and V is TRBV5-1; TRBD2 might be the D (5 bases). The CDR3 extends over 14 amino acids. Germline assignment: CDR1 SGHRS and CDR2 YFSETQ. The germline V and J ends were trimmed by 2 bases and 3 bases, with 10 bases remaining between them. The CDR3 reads CASSLEGLTDTQYF. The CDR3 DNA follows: TGCGCCAGCAGCTTAGAGGGATTAACAGATACGCAGTATTTT.

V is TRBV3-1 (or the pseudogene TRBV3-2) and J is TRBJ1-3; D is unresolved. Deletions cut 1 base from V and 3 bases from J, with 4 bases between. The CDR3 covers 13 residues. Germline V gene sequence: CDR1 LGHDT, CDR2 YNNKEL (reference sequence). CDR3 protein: CASSQAGGNTIYF. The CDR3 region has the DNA TGTGCCAGCAGCCAAGCAGGTGGAAACACCATATATTTT.

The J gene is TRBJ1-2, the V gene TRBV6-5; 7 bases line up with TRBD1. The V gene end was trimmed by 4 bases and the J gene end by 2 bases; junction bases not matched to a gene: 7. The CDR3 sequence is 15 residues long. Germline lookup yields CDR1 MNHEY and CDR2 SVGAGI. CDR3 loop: CASSLRWTGNYGYTF. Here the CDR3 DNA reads TGTGCCAGCAGTTTACGCTGGACAGGAAACTATGGCTACACCTTC.

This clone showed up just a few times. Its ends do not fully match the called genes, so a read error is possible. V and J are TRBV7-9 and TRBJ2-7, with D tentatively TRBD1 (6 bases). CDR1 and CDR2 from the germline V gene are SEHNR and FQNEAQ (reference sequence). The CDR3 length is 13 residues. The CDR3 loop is CASSLADRTVKDF. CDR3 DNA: TGTGCCAGCAGCTTAGCGGATAGGACAGTTAAGGACTTC.